This T cell receptor (beta chain) comes out of a study of T cells in tumors after PD-1 blockade. Whole-study context: Either cemiplimab 350 mg every 2 weeks or pembrolizumab 200 mg every 3 weeks was given. Daily vismodegib 150 mg continued in a subset of anti-PD-1-treated patients. Study findings and constraints: Peripheral recruitment is suggested, as some novel exhausted tumor clones were in pre-treatment blood.

Genomic DNA template from tumor biopsies or peripheral blood, roughly 600 ng to 6,500 ng input. Libraries were prepared by immunoSEQ multiplex PCR; TCRdb keeps only in-frame clonotypes and omits some of them. The table lists tens of thousands of clones, approximately 74% of them singletons. As to this clone: The antigen is unknown.

Germline-derived CDR1 and CDR2 are SGHTA and FQGNSA. The CDR3 sequence is 14 residues long. Trimming removed 5 bases at V and 8 bases at J, with 13 bases between. The chain uses TRBV7-2 and TRBJ1-6; TRBD1 is a possible D gene (6 bases). The clonotype was recovered from a human donor with basal cell carcinoma. Sample: PBMCs, taken after anti-PD-1 treatment. The chain's CDR3 is CASSNQGLHSPLHF. CDR3 in DNA: TGTGCCAGCAGCAACCAGGGGCTTCATTCACCCCTCCACTTT.